A single sample is the source of the 4 T cell receptor beta chains below, sequenced in a study of Ad26.COV2.S vaccination and SARS-CoV-2 variants. TCRdb's copy holds only in-frame clones and misses some; the assay was immunoSEQ multiplex PCR. This table has some 500,000 clones, nearly 90% appearing once. Sample treatment: 15 to 20 received Ad26.COV2.S at low or high dose, single or two shots; a few received placebo; per-sample allocation not given. Following the first vaccine or placebo injection, samples were taken on day 63. The starting material was peripheral blood, obtained in a trial of Ad26.COV2.S vaccine versus placebo. These receptors were collected from a person aged 18 to 59 who received the Ad26.COV2.S COVID-19 vaccine or a placebo.

The CDR3 DNA sequence: TGCGCCAGCAGCTTGGCCCGGACCCCCCGCGATCAGCCCCAGCATTTT. Translating it yields CASSLARTPRDQPQHF. The rearrangement uses TRBV5-1 and TRBJ1-5, with unresolved D. Germline CDR1 and CDR2: SGHRS and YFSETQ. This CDR3 is 16 amino acids long. V was clipped by 0 bases and J by 5 bases, with 15 bases between them.

This rearrangement joins TRBV6-2 or TRBV6-3 to TRBJ1-6; TRBD1 agrees at 8 bases. This CDR3 is built from 14 residues. Germline CDR1 reads MNHEY; CDR2 reads SVGEGT. After removal of 4 bases from V and 11 bases from J, the junction contained 7 bases not matched to a gene. The CDR3 DNA follows: TGTGCCAGCAGTTTGGGGCAGGGGGCGGCACCCCTCCACTTT. Amino acids: CASSLGQGAAPLHF.

This rearrangement joins TRBV30 to TRBJ2-1, with D tentatively TRBD2 (5 bases). The V end was cut by 6 bases, the J end by 0 bases, with 9 bases between. Germline loops: CDR1 GTSNPN, CDR2 SVGIG (reference sequence). This CDR3 has 13 residues. The CDR3 DNA follows: TGTGCCTGCCTAGCAATCTCCTACAATGAGCAGTTCTTC. Its translation is CACLAISYNEQFF.

The chain's CDR3 is CASSSPSGGGGRGSNYGYTF. The CDR3 nucleotides are TGTGCCAGCAGCTCCCCTAGCGGGGGAGGGGGTCGTGGGTCCAACTATGGCTACACCTTC. This sequence joins TRBV28 and TRBJ1-2; D may be TRBD1 (6 bases). With 6 bases removed from V and 2 bases from J, the gap between germline ends came to 31 bases. The germline V gene has CDR1 MDHEN and CDR2 SYDVKM. This CDR3 is built from 20 residues.